The 20 T cell receptor beta chains below come from one sample, sequenced in a study of cytomegalovirus exposure and HLA in healthy donors. The PCR was carried out with 60 Vbeta primers and 13 Jbeta primers. The data were produced by immunoSEQ multiplex PCR, yet TCRdb's version contains in-frame clones alone and is incomplete. This sample's table has 180,000 or so clones. The sequenced sample consisted of PBMCs. These receptors were collected from a boy aged 5-17 years in good health and CMV-seronegative.

The chain links TRBV30 to TRBJ1-1, with unresolved D. Trimming left V 7 bases short and J 2 bases short, with 14 bases between. Per germline, CDR1 GTSNPN and CDR2 SVGIG (reference sequence). This CDR3 has 13 amino acids. CDR3 sequence reads: CAYLQSHNTEAFF. DNA of the CDR3: TGTGCCTACCTACAGAGTCACAACACTGAAGCTTTCTTT. Complete variable domain (other parts from reference TRBV30 and TRBJ1-1): SQTIHQWPATLVQPVGSPLSLECTVEGTSNPNLYWYRQAAGRGLQLLFYSVGIGQISSEVPQNLSASRPQDRQFILSSKKLLLSDSGFYLCAYLQSHNTEAFFGQGTRLTVV.

V is TRBV4-3 and J is TRBJ2-2; D is perhaps TRBD2 (5 bases). Looked up from germline, CDR1 is LGHNA and CDR2 is YSLEER. Trimming took off 0 bases at V and 1 base at J, with 6 bases between the two ends. The CDR3 spans 15 residues. The CDR3 region is CASSQEDWNTGELFF. CDR3 nucleotides: TGCGCCAGCAGCCAAGAGGACTGGAACACCGGGGAGCTGTTTTTT.

The genes are TRBV6-4 and TRBJ1-2, with 9 bases lining up with TRBD1. This CDR3 is built from 16 residues. The trim removed 5 bases at V and 1 base at J, leaving 8 bases unmatched. Germline V gives CDR1 MRHNA, CDR2 SNTAGT. CDR3 in DNA: TGTGCCAGCAGTCCAGACAGGGGGGATGTTAACTATGGCTACACCTTC. Translation gives CASSPDRGDVNYGYTF.

V is TRBV19 and J is TRBJ1-1, with D unresolved. This CDR3 is built from 16 residues. Looked up from germline, CDR1 is LNHDA and CDR2 is SQIVND (reference sequence). Trimming removed 8 bases from V and 6 bases from J, with 25 bases in between. CDR3 residues: CASSALAGYQFAEAFF. CDR3 bases: TGTGCCAGTTCAGCCTTAGCGGGGTATCAGTTCGCTGAAGCTTTCTTT.

J is TRBJ2-7 and V is TRBV2; TRBD2 matches at 9 bases. This CDR3 spans 15 amino acids. The germline CDR1 and CDR2 sequences are SNHLY and FYNNEI. The ends lost 6 bases at V and 3 bases at J; junction bases unmatched: 9. Here the CDR3 reads CASSKALAGIYEQYF. The CDR3 DNA sequence: TGTGCCAGCAGCAAAGCGCTAGCGGGGATCTACGAGCAGTACTTC.

The rearrangement uses TRBV4-1 and TRBJ2-7; no definite D call. This CDR3 contains 13 residues. Germline V CDR1 and CDR2: MGHRA, YSYEKL. The ends were cut back, 4 bases at V and 2 bases at J, with 9 bases in the middle. The CDR3 region has the DNA TGCGCCAGCAGCCTCCTAGTCGCCTACGAGCAGTACTTC. Its protein is CASSLLVAYEQYF.

This chain connects TRBV27 to TRBJ2-7; 8 bases are shared with TRBD1. This CDR3 has 15 amino acids. The V gene end was trimmed by 4 bases and the J gene end by 5 bases; junction bases not matched to a gene: 10. Per germline, CDR1 MNHEY and CDR2 SMNVEV (reference sequence). The CDR3 here is CASSSFGTGADEQYF. In DNA form, the CDR3 reads TGTGCCAGCAGTTCATTTGGGACAGGCGCGGACGAGCAGTACTTC.

The chain is built from TRBV29-1 and TRBJ2-7, with TRBD1 identical over 10 bases. Germline V gene sequence: CDR1 SQVTM, CDR2 ANQGSEA. Unmatched junction bases numbered 5, after V lost 6 bases and J lost 3 bases. CDR3 length: 13 residues. The CDR3 reads CSVEDRGNYEQYF. CDR3 sequence (DNA): TGCAGCGTGGAGGACAGGGGGAACTACGAGCAGTACTTC.

For the CDR3, the DNA is TGTGCCTGGAGTAGGGGGATCTATGGCTACACCTTC. Translation gives CAWSRGIYGYTF. The chain has TRBV30 and TRBJ1-2; weak D call: TRBD1 (6 bases). V was cut by 2 bases and J by 4 bases, with 8 bases left in between. Per germline, CDR1 GTSNPN and CDR2 SVGIG (reference sequence). This CDR3 is 12 amino acids long.

The chain joins TRBV7-2 to TRBJ2-5; 9 nucleotides match TRBD2. V gave up 0 bases and J gave up 3 bases; unmatched junction bases: 2. Per germline, CDR1 SGHTA and CDR2 FQGNSA. The CDR3 runs to 15 residues. The CDR3 nucleotides read TGTGCCAGCAGCTTAGCGGCTAGCGGGGAAGAGACCCAGTACTTC. Translation gives CASSLAASGEETQYF.

The rearrangement links TRBV7-2 to TRBJ2-5, with TRBD1 as a possible D gene (5 bases). Germline lookup yields CDR1 SGHTA and CDR2 FQGNSA. There are 16 residues in the CDR3. The V and J ends lost 0 bases and 1 base respectively, with 12 bases between them. The CDR3 reads CASSLASTEIQETQYF. Written as DNA, the CDR3 is TGTGCCAGCAGCTTAGCCTCGACAGAGATCCAAGAGACCCAGTACTTC.

The rearrangement uses TRBV5-3 and TRBJ2-7; D gene uncertain. TRBV5-3 is given ORF status, its function remaining uncertain. The ends were cut back, 0 bases at V and 2 bases at J, with 9 bases in the middle. This CDR3 has 14 amino acids. In DNA, the CDR3 is TGTGCCAGAAGCTTGGTACAGTTTCCCTACGAGCAGTACTTC. Translation: CARSLVQFPYEQYF.

The genes are TRBV14 and TRBJ2-2, with 10 bases lining up with TRBD1. The ends lost 1 base at V and 5 bases at J; junction bases unmatched: 10. This CDR3 has 18 residues. Germline CDR1 reads SGHDN; CDR2 reads FVKESK. CDR3 sequence: CASSQVPPGQGRTGELFF. The DNA for the CDR3 is TGTGCCAGCAGCCAAGTCCCCCCGGGACAGGGGAGGACCGGGGAGCTGTTTTTT.

The J gene is TRBJ1-1, the V gene TRBV7-9; D not resolved. Per the germline V gene, CDR1 is SEHNR and CDR2 is FQNEAQ (reference sequence). V was clipped by 0 bases and J by 7 bases, with 6 bases between them. The CDR3 totals 12 residues. CDR3 in DNA: TGTGCCAGCAGCTTAGCGAGGATTGAAGCTTTCTTT. It specifies CASSLARIEAFF.

The genes are TRBV7-6 and TRBJ2-3; D is uncertain. V was shortened by 0 bases and J by 2 bases, with 9 bases between the two germline ends. CDR3 length: 15 amino acids. Germline V gene sequence: CDR1 SGHVS, CDR2 FNYEAQ. CDR3 amino acids: CASSLAHSNTDTQYF. In nucleotides, the CDR3 is TGTGCCAGCAGCTTAGCGCATAGTAACACAGATACGCAGTATTTT.

This chain links TRBV18 with TRBJ2-5, with D possibly TRBD2 on 6 matching bases. Looked up from germline, CDR1 is KGHSH and CDR2 is LQKENI. V was clipped by 4 bases and J by 5 bases, with 20 bases between them. This CDR3 is 16 amino acids long. CDR3 bases: TGTGCCAGCTCACACACGGACGGAGGGGTCGGGGAGACCCAGTACTTC. Protein product: CASSHTDGGVGETQYF.

V and J are TRBV4-3 and TRBJ1-1; D gene unclear. The ends were cut back, 0 bases at V and 9 bases at J, with 20 bases in the middle. CDR1 is LGHNA and CDR2 is YSLEER in the germline V gene. This CDR3 has 16 residues. The CDR3: CASSQDDGRRGTKAFF. As DNA, the CDR3 is TGCGCCAGCAGCCAAGATGATGGCCGCCGAGGAACGAAAGCTTTCTTT.

The V and J genes are TRBV5-1 and TRBJ2-3; possibly TRBD2 for D (6 bases). The CDR3 sequence is 17 residues long. V lost 2 bases, J lost 5 bases, and 21 bases lay in between. Germline CDR1 reads SGHRS; CDR2 reads YFSETQ. The CDR3 here is CASSFLPRNIGGDTQYF. The DNA for the CDR3 is TGCGCCAGCAGCTTCCTCCCCCGTAACATCGGGGGAGATACGCAGTATTTT.

The gene calls are TRBV10-2 and TRBJ1-2; D call uncertain. CDR3 length equals 11 residues. Germline loops: CDR1 WSHSY, CDR2 SAAADI. Between the trimmed V and J ends, which lost 7 bases and 8 bases, there was a span of 11 bases. The CDR3 protein is CASMEETGYTF. CDR3 coding DNA: TGCGCCAGCATGGAGGAGACGGGCTACACCTTC.

The CDR3 reads CASSPLQGLYTEAFF. The CDR3 nucleotides read TGTGCCAGTAGTCCGTTACAGGGGTTGTACACTGAAGCTTTCTTT. The rearrangement links TRBV19 to TRBJ1-1; 7 nucleotides agree with TRBD1. Trimming cost V 5 bases and J 3 bases; bases outside gene matches: 9. The CDR3 totals 15 residues. CDR1 LNHDA and CDR2 SQIVND come from the germline V gene (reference sequence).